This T cell receptor (beta chain) was sequenced in a study of blood T cell repertoires in COVID-19 (TCRdb year 2020). With regard to the full study: Samples covering the acute and convalescent phases of COVID-19 were provided by collaborators in the United States, Italy and Spain. The prospective study material was composed of cDNA or gDNA derived from T cells, B-cell-depleted T cells, or PBMCs. The repertoires were released in a freely available public database meant as a resource for research on the immune response to SARS-CoV-2. Sample metadata almost always included a de-identified subject ID, COVID-19 status, age in years and sex. Where HLA class I and class II types were available, the types were taken from metadata supplied by the sample provider, not from assay-based typing. Samples were obtained from the ongoing ImmuneRACE study (first 160 participants) and from about 1,300 subjects provided by 6 global collaborators. Deeply sampled blood TCRbeta repertoires from subjects exposed to, actively infected with, or recovered from COVID-19 were included in the dataset. The paper as a whole reports these results and caveats: Clinical and demographic metadata were provided uncurated, with the amount varying by source and participant.

TCRbeta CDR3 regions were amplified from genomic DNA by means of the immunoSEQ Assay, a bias-controlled multiplex PCR. Per the authors' processing: The number of nucleated cells in each sample was estimated by amplification of reference gene primers within the assay. Sequence reads were collapsed and filtered to measure the absolute abundance of every unique TCRbeta CDR3 rearrangement. For each sample, productive Simpson clonality was calculated by taking the square root of Simpson's diversity index across productive rearrangements. Sourced from immuneACCESS, this table was stored by TCRdb with only in-frame sequences that have V and J called. A share of the clones is absent; for the studies checked, an unresolved V gene accounts for under half, and the remainder has no known explanation. Clonal size and the V and J genes are those of that table, whereas D and trimming came from the DNA. Present in this sample are around 100,000 clones, roughly 69% of which were seen just once. Together, the top ten hold about 6.5% of the sample.

Whole blood was collected in K2EDTA tubes by collaborating institutions according to the institutions' own protocols. Collaborator samples were shipped for TCRbeta analysis as frozen whole blood, isolated PBMCs, or DNA extracted from either sample type. In the germline V gene (reference sequence), CDR1 corresponds to SEHNR and CDR2 to FQNEAQ. The CDR3 numbers 13 residues from cysteine through phenylalanine. Of the read, only the CDR3 DNA is kept; its 39 bases are in frame from base 1. V is reduced by 2 bases and J by 6 bases, leaving a spacing of 10 bases between them. As concerns this clone: What this receptor recognizes is not known. No per-base quality is available; no much larger clone lies one base away.

The clonotype was recovered from a man at least 80 years old with acute or convalescent COVID-19. Sequenced: peripheral blood. The chain was built from TRBV7-9 and TRBJ1-2; the D gene is unclear. The sequenced DNA is TGTGCCAGCAGCTTACGGGGAAACAATGGCTACACCTTC. Translated, it gives CASSLRGNNGYTF.